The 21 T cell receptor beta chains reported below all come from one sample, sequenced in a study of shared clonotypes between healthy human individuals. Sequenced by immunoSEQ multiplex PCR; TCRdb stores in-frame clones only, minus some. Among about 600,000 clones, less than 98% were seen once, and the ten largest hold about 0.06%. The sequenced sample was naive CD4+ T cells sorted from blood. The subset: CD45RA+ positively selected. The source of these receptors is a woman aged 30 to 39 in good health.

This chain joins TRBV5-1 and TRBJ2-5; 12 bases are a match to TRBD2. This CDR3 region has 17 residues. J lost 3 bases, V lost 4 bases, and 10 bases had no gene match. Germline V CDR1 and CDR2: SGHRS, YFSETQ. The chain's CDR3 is CASSQGLAGFGEETQYF. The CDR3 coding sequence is TGCGCCAGCAGCCAAGGACTAGCGGGATTCGGCGAAGAGACCCAGTACTTC.

CDR3 DNA sequence: TGTGCCAGTAGTATAGATTCAGGCGGGCTCTCTGGGGCCAACGTCCTGACTTTC. This gives the protein CASSIDSGGLSGANVLTF. The genes are TRBV19 and TRBJ2-6; D may be TRBD2 (5 bases). Germline assignment: CDR1 LNHDA and CDR2 SQIVND (reference sequence). V lost 0 bases and J 0 bases, leaving 12 bases between the germline ends. This CDR3 region has 18 residues.

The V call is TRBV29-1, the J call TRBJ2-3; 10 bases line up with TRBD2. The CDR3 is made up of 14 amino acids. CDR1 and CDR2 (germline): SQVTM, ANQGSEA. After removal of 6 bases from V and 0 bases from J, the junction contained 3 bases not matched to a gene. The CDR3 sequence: CSVRSGRSTDTQYF. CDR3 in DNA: TGCAGCGTGCGTAGCGGGAGGAGCACAGATACGCAGTATTTT.

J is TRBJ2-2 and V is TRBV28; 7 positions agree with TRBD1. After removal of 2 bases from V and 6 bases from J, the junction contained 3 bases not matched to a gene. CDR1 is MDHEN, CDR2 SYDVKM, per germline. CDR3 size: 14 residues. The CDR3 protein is CASSLDRVAGELFF. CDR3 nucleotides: TGTGCCAGCAGTTTAGACAGGGTGGCCGGGGAGCTGTTTTTT.

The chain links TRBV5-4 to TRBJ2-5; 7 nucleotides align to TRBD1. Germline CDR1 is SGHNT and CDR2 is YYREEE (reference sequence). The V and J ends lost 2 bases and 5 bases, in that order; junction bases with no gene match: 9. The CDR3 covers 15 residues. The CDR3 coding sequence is TGTGCCAGCAGCTTAGTAACAGGGGCGGCCGAGACCCAGTACTTC. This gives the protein CASSLVTGAAETQYF.

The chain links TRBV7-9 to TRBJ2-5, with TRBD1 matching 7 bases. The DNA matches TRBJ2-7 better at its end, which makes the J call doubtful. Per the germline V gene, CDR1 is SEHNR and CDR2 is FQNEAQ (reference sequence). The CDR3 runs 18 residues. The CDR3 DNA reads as TGTGCCAGCAGCTTAGCATTCTCTCGGGACAGTCCATCCTACGAGCAGTACTTC. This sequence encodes CASSLAFSRDSPSYEQYF.

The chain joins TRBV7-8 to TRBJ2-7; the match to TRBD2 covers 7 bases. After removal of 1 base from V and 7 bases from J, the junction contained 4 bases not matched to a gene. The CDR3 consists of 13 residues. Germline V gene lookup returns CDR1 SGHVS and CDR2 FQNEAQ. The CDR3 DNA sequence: TGTGCCAGCAGCTTAGGACGGGAGGAAGAGCAGTACTTC. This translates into CASSLGREEEQYF.

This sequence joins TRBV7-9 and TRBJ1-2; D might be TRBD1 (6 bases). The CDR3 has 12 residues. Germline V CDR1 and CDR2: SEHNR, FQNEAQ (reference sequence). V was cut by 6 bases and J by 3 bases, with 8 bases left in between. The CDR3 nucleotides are TGTGCCAGCAGGGACAGTGACTATGGCTACACCTTC. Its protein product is CASRDSDYGYTF.

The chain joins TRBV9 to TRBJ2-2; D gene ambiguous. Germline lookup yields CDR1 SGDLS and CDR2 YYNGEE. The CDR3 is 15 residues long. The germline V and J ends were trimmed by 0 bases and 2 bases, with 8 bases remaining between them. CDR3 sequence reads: CASSVGPDNTGELFF. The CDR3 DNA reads TGTGCCAGCAGCGTAGGGCCGGACAACACCGGGGAGCTGTTTTTT.

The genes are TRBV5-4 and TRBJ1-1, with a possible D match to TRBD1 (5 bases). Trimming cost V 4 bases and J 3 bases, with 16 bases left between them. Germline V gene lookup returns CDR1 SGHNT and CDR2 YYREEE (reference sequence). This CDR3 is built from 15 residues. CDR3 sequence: CASSPRTGWDTEAFF. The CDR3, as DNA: TGTGCCAGCAGCCCGAGAACAGGCTGGGACACTGAAGCTTTCTTT.

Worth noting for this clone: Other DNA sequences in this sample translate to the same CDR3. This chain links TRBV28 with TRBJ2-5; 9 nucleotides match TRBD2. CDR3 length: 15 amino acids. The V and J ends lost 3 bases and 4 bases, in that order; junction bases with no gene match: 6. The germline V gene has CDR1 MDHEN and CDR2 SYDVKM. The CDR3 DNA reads TGTGCCAGCAGTTTGGGGCTAGCGGGGACAGAGACCCAGTACTTC. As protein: CASSLGLAGTETQYF.

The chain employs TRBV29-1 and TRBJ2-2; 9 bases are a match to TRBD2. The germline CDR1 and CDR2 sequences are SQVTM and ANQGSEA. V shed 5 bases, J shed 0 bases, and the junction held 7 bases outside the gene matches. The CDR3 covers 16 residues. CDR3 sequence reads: CSVRTSGSTNTGELFF. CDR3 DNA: TGCAGCGTTCGCACTAGCGGGTCCACGAACACCGGGGAGCTGTTTTTT.

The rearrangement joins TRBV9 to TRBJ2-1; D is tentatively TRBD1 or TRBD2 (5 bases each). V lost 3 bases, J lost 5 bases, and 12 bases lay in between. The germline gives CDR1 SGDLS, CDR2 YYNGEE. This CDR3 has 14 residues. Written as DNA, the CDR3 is TGTGCCAGCAGCGAGGAGGACAAAAACAATGAGCAGTTCTTC. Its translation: CASSEEDKNNEQFF.

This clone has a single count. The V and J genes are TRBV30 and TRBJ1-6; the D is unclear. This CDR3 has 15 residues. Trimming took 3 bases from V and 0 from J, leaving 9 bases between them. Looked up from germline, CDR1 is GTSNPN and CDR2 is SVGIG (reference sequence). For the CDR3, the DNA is TGTGCCTGGAGATTGGAGGTCTCCTATAATTCACCCCTCCACTTT. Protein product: CAWRLEVSYNSPLHF.

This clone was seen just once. This CDR3 is CASRETGAREQYF. Written as DNA, the CDR3 is TGCGCCAGCAGAGAAACGGGAGCCCGGGAGCAGTACTTC. This chain uses TRBV5-1 with TRBJ2-7; possibly TRBD2 for D (6 bases). Germline V gene sequence: CDR1 SGHRS, CDR2 YFSETQ. The CDR3 is made up of 13 amino acids. The V end lost 5 bases, the J end lost 7 bases, and 16 bases lay between the germline ends.

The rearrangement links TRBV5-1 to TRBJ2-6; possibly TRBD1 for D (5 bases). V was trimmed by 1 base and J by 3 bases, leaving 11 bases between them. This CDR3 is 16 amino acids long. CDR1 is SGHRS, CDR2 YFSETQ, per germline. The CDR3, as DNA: TGCGCCAGCAGCTTGATTCAGGGTGTTGGGGCCAACGTCCTGACTTTC. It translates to CASSLIQGVGANVLTF. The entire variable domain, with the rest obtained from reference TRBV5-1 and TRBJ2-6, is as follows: KAGVTQTPRYLIKTRGQQVTLSCSPISGHRSVSWYQQTPGQGLQFLFEYFSETQRNKGNFPGRFSGRQFSNSRSEMNVSTLELGDSALYLCASSLIQGVGANVLTFGAGSRLTVL.

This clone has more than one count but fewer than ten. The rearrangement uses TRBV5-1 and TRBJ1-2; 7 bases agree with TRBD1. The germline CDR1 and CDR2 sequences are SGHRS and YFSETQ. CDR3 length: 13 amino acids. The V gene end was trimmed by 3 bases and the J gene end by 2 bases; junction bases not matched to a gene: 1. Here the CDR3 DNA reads TGCGCCAGCAGCTCGACAGGGAACTATGGCTACACCTTC. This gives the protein CASSSTGNYGYTF.

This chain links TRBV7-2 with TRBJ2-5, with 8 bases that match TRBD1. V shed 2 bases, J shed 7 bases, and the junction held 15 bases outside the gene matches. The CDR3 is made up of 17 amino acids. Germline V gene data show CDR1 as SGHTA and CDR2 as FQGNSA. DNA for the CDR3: TGTGCCAGCAGCTTAAATTGGCTGCATGACAGGGGATGGACCCAGTACTTC. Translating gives CASSLNWLHDRGWTQYF.

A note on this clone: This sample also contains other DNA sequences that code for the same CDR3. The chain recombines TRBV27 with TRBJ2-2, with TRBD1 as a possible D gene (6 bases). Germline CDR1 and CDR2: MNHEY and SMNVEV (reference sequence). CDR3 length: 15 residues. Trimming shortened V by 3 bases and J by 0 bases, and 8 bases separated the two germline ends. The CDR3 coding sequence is TGTGCCAGCAGTTTGGGACACCCGAACACCGGGGAGCTGTTTTTT. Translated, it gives CASSLGHPNTGELFF.

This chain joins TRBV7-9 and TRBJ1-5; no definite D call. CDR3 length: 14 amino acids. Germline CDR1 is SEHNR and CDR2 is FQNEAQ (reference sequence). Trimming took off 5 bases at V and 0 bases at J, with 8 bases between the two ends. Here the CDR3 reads CASSRTDSNQPQHF. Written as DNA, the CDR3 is TGTGCCAGCAGCCGGACTGATAGCAATCAGCCCCAGCATTTT.

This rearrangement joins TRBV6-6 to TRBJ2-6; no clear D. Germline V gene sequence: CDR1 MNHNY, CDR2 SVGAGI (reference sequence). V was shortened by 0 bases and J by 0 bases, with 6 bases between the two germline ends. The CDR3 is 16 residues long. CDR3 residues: CASSYSGSSGANVLTF. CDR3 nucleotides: TGTGCCAGCAGTTACTCGGGGTCCTCTGGGGCCAACGTCCTGACTTTC.